This entry is about one T cell receptor beta chain. No antigen is known for it. Reverse transcription of roughly 0.5 to 1 ug RNA was performed with random hexamers. With immunoSEQ multiplex PCR, TCR beta CDR3 was amplified across 54 Vbeta and 13 Jbeta. TCRdb reanalysed the immunoSEQ multiplex PCR reads using MiXCR and keeps one entry per CDR3 protein. The sample contains 55,000 to 85,000 distinct CDR3 sequences, just over 95% of which appear only once. The sample belongs to a study of CD8 T cells in Susac syndrome. Study outcomes and limitations: Acknowledgment was made by the study that its TCR sequencing and HLA analysis involved a relatively small number of individuals.

Trimming cost V 5 bases and J 0 bases; bases outside gene matches: 1. This CDR3 region has 16 residues. The germline V gene encodes CDR1 SNHLY and CDR2 FYNNEI. The T cells that were sequenced for TCR beta were CD8+ and CD4+ cells from blood. Purification of the CD8+ and CD4+ T cells relied on negative isolation, and TEMRA cells underwent FACS enrichment. This chain joins TRBV2 and TRBJ1-6; 10 nucleotides match TRBD1. Sample: CD4+ T cells from PBMCs. This TCR derives from a human donor with multiple sclerosis. CDR3 nucleotide sequence: TGTGCCAGCAGTAGGACAGGGGGCTCCTATAATTCACCCCTCCACTTT. Translation: CASSRTGGSYNSPLHF.